These 12 T cell receptor beta chains originate from one sample sequenced in a study of blood T cell repertoires in COVID-19. Assay: immunoSEQ multiplex PCR; the TCRdb copy retains only in-frame clones and omits some. The sample lists approximately 200,000 clones; about 88% were seen once. Sequencing used peripheral blood. The receptors here all came from a woman under 40 with active or convalescent COVID-19.

This chain uses TRBV13 with TRBJ1-6; tentatively, D is TRBD1 (6 bases). This CDR3 region has 15 residues. V was pared by 3 bases and J by 9 bases, with 15 bases between. Germline CDR1 and CDR2: PRHDT and FYEKMQ (reference sequence). The CDR3 region has the DNA TGTGCCAGCAGCTTGGGGCGGGGGCTGACTTCACCCCTCCACTTT. It codes for CASSLGRGLTSPLHF.

The chain carries TRBV25-1 and TRBJ1-1, with TRBD1 as a possible D gene (5 bases). Germline V gene lookup returns CDR1 MGHDK and CDR2 SYGVNS. The CDR3 has 15 amino acids. The V gene lost 1 base and the J gene lost 4 bases, with 13 bases spanning the gap. In DNA, the CDR3 is TGTGCCAGCAGTGAATCAACCGTAAGGGGCACTGAAGCTTTCTTT. Its translation is CASSESTVRGTEAFF.

The chain carries TRBV7-9 and TRBJ2-2; TRBD1 agrees at 12 bases. V shed 3 bases and J 3 bases; nucleotides not matched to a gene: 2. CDR1 and CDR2 from the germline V gene are SEHNR and FQNEAQ (reference sequence). The CDR3 covers 16 residues. The CDR3 DNA sequence: TGTGCCAGCAGCTTCGGGACAGGGGGCGACACCGGGGAGCTGTTTTTT. Translating it yields CASSFGTGGDTGELFF. The full variable domain, in which reference TRBV7-9 and TRBJ2-2 provide the parts outside the CDR3, is DTGVSQNPRHKITKRGQNVTFRCDPISEHNRLYWYRQTLGQGPEFLTYFQNEAQLEKSRLLSDRFSAERPKGSFSTLEIQRTEQGDSAMYLCASSFGTGGDTGELFFGEGSRLTVL.

The rearrangement uses TRBV6-6 and TRBJ2-1, with D tentatively TRBD2 (6 bases). CDR1 is MNHNY, CDR2 SVGAGI, per germline (reference sequence). The CDR3 runs 14 residues. The V and J ends lost 6 bases and 4 bases respectively, with 13 bases between them. CDR3 in DNA: TGTGCCAGCAGGACCGGGAGTCTATACAATGAGCAGTTCTTC. Amino acids: CASRTGSLYNEQFF.

V and J are TRBV19 and TRBJ2-1; D not certain. Germline CDR1 LNHDA, CDR2 SQIVND (reference sequence). V lost 7 bases and J 3 bases, leaving 13 bases between the germline ends. The CDR3 has 14 amino acids. This chain's CDR3 is CASTPLPNYNEQFF. The CDR3 DNA sequence: TGTGCCAGTACCCCACTTCCAAACTACAATGAGCAGTTCTTC.

V usage is TRBV9 and J usage is TRBJ1-2; D not resolved. The germline V and J ends were trimmed by 0 bases and 8 bases, with 17 bases remaining between them. The CDR3 totals 15 residues. CDR1 and CDR2 (germline): SGDLS, YYNGEE. CDR3 DNA: TGTGCCAGCAGCGTAGCTACGACTGATTGGAGCGGCTACACCTTC. It is translated as CASSVATTDWSGYTF. Using reference TRBV9 and TRBJ1-2 for the parts outside the CDR3, the full variable domain is DSGVTQTPKHLITATGQRVTLRCSPRSGDLSVYWYQQSLDQGLQFLIQYYNGEERAKGNILERFSAQQFPDLHSELNLSSLELGDSALYFCASSVATTDWSGYTFGSGTRLTVV.

This rearrangement joins TRBV10-1 to TRBJ2-6; perhaps TRBD1 as D (5 bases). The V end lost 3 bases, the J end lost 0 bases, and 15 bases lay between the germline ends. The length of the CDR3 is 18 residues. Per germline, CDR1 WNHNN and CDR2 SYGVQD (reference sequence). The CDR3 bases are TGCGCCAGCAGTGACCATAAGACAGCCCTCTCTGGGGCCAACGTCCTGACTTTC. It codes for CASSDHKTALSGANVLTF.

The chain is built from TRBV5-1 and TRBJ2-7, with D possibly being TRBD2 (5 bases). The germline V gene encodes CDR1 SGHRS and CDR2 YFSETQ. CDR3 size: 13 residues. Trimming pared 0 bases from V and 3 bases from J, leaving 7 bases between. The CDR3 nucleotides are TGCGCCAGCAGCTTGGTTCGGGGCTACGAGCAGTACTTC. Its protein product is CASSLVRGYEQYF.

The rearrangement joins TRBV4-1 to TRBJ1-6; D remains unclear. The germline gives CDR1 MGHRA, CDR2 YSYEKL. The length of the CDR3 is 16 residues. Trimming left V 2 bases short and J 9 bases short, with 17 bases between. The CDR3 sequence: CASSQHEAGFGSPLHF. The CDR3 bases are TGCGCCAGCAGCCAACATGAGGCGGGGTTCGGTTCACCCCTCCACTTT.

The rearrangement joins TRBV10-3 to TRBJ2-7, with 7 bases aligning to TRBD1. V lost 4 bases and J lost 8; bases outside the gene matches: 8. Per the germline V gene, CDR1 is ENHRY and CDR2 is SYGVKD. This CDR3 is 13 amino acids long. Here the CDR3 DNA reads TGTGCCATCAGTGTGGGGACAGACCCTCAGCAGTACTTC. Its protein product is CAISVGTDPQQYF.

The CDR3, as DNA: TGTGCCAGCTCAGATGGACAGGGTAGCACCGGGGAGCTGTTTTTT. Translating gives CASSDGQGSTGELFF. The gene calls are TRBV7-9 and TRBJ2-2, with 8 nucleotides matching TRBD1. The CDR3 has 15 amino acids. Unmatched junction bases numbered 9, after V lost 8 bases and J lost 4 bases. Looked up from germline, CDR1 is SEHNR and CDR2 is FQNEAQ (reference sequence).

This clone showed up just a few times. The chain recombines TRBV6-5 with TRBJ1-2; TRBD1 aligns across 7 bases. The trim removed 6 bases at V and 3 bases at J, leaving 10 bases unmatched. Germline-derived CDR1 and CDR2 are MNHEY and SVGAGI. The CDR3 loop spans 15 amino acids. The CDR3 here is CASSKSQGVHYGYTF. In nucleotides, the CDR3 is TGTGCCAGCAGCAAATCGCAGGGGGTCCACTATGGCTACACCTTC.